Listed here is a single T cell receptor beta chain. The CDR3 extends over 14 amino acids. The germline V gene has CDR1 SGHAT and CDR2 FQDESV (reference sequence). The V gene lost 3 bases and the J gene lost 5 bases, with 13 bases spanning the gap. The source of the sample is a study of blood T cell repertoires in COVID-19. Study-wide context: Collection of acute and convalescent COVID-19 samples took place in the United States, Italy and Spain.

Libraries were prepared by immunoSEQ multiplex PCR; TCRdb keeps only in-frame clonotypes and omits some of them. The sample lists approximately 200,000 clones; 79% were seen once. This chain joins TRBV11-1 and TRBJ2-5; perhaps TRBD2 as D (5 bases). The sequence came from a woman aged 40 to 49 with COVID-19, enrolled during active disease. The source material was peripheral blood. CDR3 sequence: CASSFNGRGETQYF. The CDR3 DNA reads as TGTGCCAGCAGCTTCAATGGGAGAGGGGAGACCCAGTACTTC. The full variable domain, completed using reference TRBV11-1 and TRBJ2-5, is EAEVAQSPRYKITEKSQAVAFWCDPISGHATLYWYRQILGQGPELLVQFQDESVVDDSQLPKDRFSAERLKGVDSTLKIQPAELGDSAMYLCASSFNGRGETQYFGPGTRLLVL.